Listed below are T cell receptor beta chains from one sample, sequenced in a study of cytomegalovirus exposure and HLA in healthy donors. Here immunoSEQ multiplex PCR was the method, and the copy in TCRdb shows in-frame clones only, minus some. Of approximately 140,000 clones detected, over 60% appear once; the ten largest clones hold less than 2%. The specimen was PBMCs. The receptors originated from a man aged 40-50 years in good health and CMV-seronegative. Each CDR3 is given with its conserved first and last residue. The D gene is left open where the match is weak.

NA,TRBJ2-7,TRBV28,CASSLSSSEQYF,TGTGCCAGCAGTTTATCTAGCTCCGAGCAGTACTTC
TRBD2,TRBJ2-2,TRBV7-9,CASSLGSGSPGELFF,TGTGCCAGCAGCTTAGGGAGCGGGAGTCCCGGGGAGCTGTTTTTT
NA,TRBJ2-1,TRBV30,CAWSEANEQFF,TGTGCCTGGAGTGAAGCGAATGAGCAGTTCTTC
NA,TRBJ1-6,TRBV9,CASSPTQFGGGGSPLHF,TGTGCCAGCAGCCCGACCCAATTCGGGGGGGGAGGCTCACCCCTCCACTTT
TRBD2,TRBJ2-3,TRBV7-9,CASSSLRTSGQQRADTQYF,TGTGCCAGCAGCTCTCTCCGGACTAGCGGACAACAGAGGGCAGATACGCAGTATTTT
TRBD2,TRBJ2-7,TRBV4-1,CASTASGVGSYEQYF,TGCGCCAGCACCGCTAGCGGTGTGGGATCCTACGAGCAGTACTTC
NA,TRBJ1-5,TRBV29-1,CSVGDTNQPQHF,TGCAGCGTTGGGGACACCAATCAGCCCCAGCATTTT
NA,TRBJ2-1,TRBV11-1,CASSPRTAGLSYNEQFF,TGTGCCAGCAGCCCGCGGACGGCGGGACTCTCCTACAATGAGCAGTTCTTC
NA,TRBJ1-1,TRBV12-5,CASGLGQGTEAFF,TGTGCTAGTGGTTTAGGGCAGGGCACTGAAGCTTTCTTT
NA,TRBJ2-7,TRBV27,CASSLESADEQYF,TGTGCCAGCAGTCTGGAGAGCGCGGACGAGCAGTACTTC
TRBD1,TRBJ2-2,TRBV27,CASSSNRGLLPGELFF,TGTGCCAGCAGTTCTAACAGGGGGTTATTGCCCGGGGAGCTGTTTTTT